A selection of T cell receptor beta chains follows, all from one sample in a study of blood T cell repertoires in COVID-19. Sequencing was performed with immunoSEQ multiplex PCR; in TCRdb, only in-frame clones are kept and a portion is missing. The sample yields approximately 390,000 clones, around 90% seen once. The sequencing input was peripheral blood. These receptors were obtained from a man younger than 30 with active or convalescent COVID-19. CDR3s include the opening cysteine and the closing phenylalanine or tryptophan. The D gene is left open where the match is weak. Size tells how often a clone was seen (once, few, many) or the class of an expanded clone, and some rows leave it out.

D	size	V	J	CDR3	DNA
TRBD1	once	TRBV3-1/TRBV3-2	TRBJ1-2	CASSPGTGFIYGYTF	TGTGCCAGCAGCCCCGGGACAGGGTTTATCTATGGCTACACCTTC
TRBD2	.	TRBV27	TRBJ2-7	CASSPEGGPSYEQYF	TGTGCCAGCAGTCCAGAGGGAGGGCCTTCCTACGAGCAGTACTTC
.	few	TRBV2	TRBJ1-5	CASSSGAWDQPQHF	TGTGCCAGCAGTTCAGGGGCTTGGGATCAGCCCCAGCATTTT
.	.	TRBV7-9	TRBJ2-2	CASSVQDRRVFF	TGTGCCAGCAGCGTTCAGGACAGGAGGGTGTTTTTT
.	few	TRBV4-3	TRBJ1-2	CASSQDPRALLGYTF	TGCGCCAGCAGCCAAGACCCCAGGGCCCTCCTAGGCTACACCTTC
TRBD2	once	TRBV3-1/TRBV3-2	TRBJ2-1	CASSQVGTSGGREQFF	TGTGCCAGCAGCCAAGTCGGGACTAGCGGGGGTAGGGAGCAGTTCTTC
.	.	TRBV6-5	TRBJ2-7	CASSYRQGSGYEQYF	TGTGCCAGCAGTTACAGGCAGGGTTCGGGCTACGAGCAGTACTTC
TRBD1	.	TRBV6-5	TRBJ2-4	CASSYSQGASKNIQYF	TGTGCCAGCAGTTACTCGCAGGGGGCGTCCAAAAACATTCAGTACTTC
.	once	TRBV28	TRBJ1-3	CASSQGGTGNTIYF	TGTGCCAGCAGTCAAGGAGGGACTGGAAACACCATATATTTT
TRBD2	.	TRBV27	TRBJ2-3	CASSFGTTGDTQYF	TGTGCCAGCAGTTTCGGGACTACGGGGGATACGCAGTATTTT